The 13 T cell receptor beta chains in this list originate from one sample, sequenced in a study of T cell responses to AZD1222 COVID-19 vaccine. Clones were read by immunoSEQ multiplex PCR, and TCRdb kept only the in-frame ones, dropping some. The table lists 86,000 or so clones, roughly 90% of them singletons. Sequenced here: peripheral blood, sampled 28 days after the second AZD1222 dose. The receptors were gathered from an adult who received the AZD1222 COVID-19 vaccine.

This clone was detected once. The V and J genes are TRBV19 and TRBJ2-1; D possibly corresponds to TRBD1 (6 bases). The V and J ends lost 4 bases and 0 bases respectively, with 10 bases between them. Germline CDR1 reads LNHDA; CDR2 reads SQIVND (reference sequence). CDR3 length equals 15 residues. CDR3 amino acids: CASSRGLSSYNEQFF. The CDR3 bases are TGTGCCAGTAGTAGGGGGCTTAGCTCCTACAATGAGCAGTTCTTC.

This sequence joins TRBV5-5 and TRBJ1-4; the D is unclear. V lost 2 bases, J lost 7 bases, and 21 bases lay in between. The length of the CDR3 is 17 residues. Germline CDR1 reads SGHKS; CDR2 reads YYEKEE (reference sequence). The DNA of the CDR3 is TGTGCCAGCAGCTTCCTCGGGGTCACCTTCCCCCCTGAAAAACTGTTTTTT. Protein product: CASSFLGVTFPPEKLFF.

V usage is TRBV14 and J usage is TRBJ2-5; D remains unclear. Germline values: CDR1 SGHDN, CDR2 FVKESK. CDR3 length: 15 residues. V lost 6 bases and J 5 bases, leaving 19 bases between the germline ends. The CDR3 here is CASSPRFGPGETQYF. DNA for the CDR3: TGTGCCAGCAGTCCCCGCTTCGGTCCTGGGGAGACCCAGTACTTC.

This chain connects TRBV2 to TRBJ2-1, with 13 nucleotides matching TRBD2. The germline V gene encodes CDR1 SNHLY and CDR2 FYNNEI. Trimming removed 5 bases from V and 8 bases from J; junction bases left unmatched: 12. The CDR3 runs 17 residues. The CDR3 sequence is CASSPRGLAGRVDEQFF. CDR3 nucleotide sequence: TGTGCCAGCAGTCCCCGGGGACTAGCGGGGAGGGTAGATGAGCAGTTCTTC. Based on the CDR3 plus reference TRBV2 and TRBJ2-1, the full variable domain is EPEVTQTPSHQVTQMGQEVILRCVPISNHLYFYWYRQILGQKVEFLVSFYNNEISEKSEIFDDQFSVERPDGSNFTLKIRSTKLEDSAMYFCASSPRGLAGRVDEQFFGPGTRLTVL.

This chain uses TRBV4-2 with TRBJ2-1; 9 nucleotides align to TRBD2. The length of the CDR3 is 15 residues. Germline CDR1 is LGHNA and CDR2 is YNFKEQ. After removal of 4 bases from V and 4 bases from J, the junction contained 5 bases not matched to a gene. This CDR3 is CASSRRLAEYNEQFF. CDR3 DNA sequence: TGTGCCAGCAGCCGTCGACTAGCGGAATACAATGAGCAGTTCTTC.

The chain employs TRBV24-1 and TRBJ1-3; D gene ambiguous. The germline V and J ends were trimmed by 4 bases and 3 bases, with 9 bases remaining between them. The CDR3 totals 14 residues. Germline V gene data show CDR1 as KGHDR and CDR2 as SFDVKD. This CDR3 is CATSDTGSGNTIYF. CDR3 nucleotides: TGTGCCACCAGTGACACCGGGAGTGGAAACACCATATATTTT.

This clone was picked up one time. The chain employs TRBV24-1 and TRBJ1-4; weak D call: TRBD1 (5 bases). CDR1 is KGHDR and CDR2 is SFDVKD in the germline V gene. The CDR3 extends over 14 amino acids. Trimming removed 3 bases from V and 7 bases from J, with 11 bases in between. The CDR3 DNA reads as TGTGCCACCAGTGATGGGCAGGGCAGTGAAAAACTGTTTTTT. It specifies CATSDGQGSEKLFF.

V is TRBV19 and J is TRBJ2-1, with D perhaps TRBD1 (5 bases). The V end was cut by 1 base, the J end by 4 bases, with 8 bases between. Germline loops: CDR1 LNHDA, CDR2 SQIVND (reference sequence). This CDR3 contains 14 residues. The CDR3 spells CASSIGNRYNEQFF. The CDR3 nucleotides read TGTGCCAGTAGTATAGGTAACAGGTACAATGAGCAGTTCTTC.

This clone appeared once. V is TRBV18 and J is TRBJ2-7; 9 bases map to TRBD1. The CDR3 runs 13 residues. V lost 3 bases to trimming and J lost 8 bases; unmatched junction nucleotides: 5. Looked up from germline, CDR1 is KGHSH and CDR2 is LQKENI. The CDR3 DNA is TGTGCCAGCTCACCGGGACAGGGTTCAAAGCAGTACTTC. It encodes CASSPGQGSKQYF. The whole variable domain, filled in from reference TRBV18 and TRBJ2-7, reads NAGVMQNPRHLVRRRGQEARLRCSPMKGHSHVYWYRQLPEEGLKFMVYLQKENIIDESGMPKERFSAEFPKEGPSILRIQQVVRGDSAAYFCASSPGQGSKQYFGPGTRLTVT.

In DNA, the CDR3 is TGTGCCAGCAGTTGGCCCGGACAGGGAGTGGAGCAGTACTTC. It codes for CASSWPGQGVEQYF. The V call is TRBV6-2 or TRBV6-3, the J call TRBJ2-7; TRBD1 aligns across 8 bases. J gave up 7 bases and V 4 bases, and 9 bases lay outside the gene matches. The CDR3 covers 14 residues. The germline CDR1 and CDR2 sequences are MNHEY and SVGEGT.

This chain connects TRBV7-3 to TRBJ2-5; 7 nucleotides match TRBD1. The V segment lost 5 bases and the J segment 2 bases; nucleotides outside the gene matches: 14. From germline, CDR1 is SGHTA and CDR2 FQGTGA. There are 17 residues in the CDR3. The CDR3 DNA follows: TGTGCCAGCAGCAAAAAAACTCAGGGGGTCGGGCAAGAGACCCAGTACTTC. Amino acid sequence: CASSKKTQGVGQETQYF.

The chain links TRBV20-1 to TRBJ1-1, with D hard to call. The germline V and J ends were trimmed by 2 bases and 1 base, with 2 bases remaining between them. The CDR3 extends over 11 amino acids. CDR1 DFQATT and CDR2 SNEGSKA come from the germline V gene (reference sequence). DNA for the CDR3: TGCAGTGCTAGAAGGAACACTGAAGCTTTCTTT. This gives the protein CSARRNTEAFF.

The CDR3 DNA is TGTGCCAGCAGCAAAGCAGGCCCCAGAGGGGAGCTGTTTTTT. Protein: CASSKAGPRGELFF. The V and J genes are TRBV21-1 and TRBJ2-2. TRBV21-1 is given as a pseudogene. The CDR3 has 14 amino acids.